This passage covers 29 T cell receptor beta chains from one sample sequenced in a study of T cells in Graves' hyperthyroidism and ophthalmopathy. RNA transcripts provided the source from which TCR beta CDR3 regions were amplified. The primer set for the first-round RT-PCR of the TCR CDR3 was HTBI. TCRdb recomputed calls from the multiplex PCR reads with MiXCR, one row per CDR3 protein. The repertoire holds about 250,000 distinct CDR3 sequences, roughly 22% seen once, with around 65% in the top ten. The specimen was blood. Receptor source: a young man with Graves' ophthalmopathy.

CDR3 coding DNA: TGCGCCAGCAGCCTTACCGGGACTACCTACGAGCAGTACTTC. The encoded protein is CASSLTGTTYEQYF. The gene calls are TRBV5-1 and TRBJ2-7; TRBD2 aligns across 7 bases. Per the germline V gene, CDR1 is SGHRS and CDR2 is YFSETQ. The CDR3 covers 14 residues. Trimming at V came to 4 bases and at J to 2 bases, leaving 6 bases not matched to a gene.

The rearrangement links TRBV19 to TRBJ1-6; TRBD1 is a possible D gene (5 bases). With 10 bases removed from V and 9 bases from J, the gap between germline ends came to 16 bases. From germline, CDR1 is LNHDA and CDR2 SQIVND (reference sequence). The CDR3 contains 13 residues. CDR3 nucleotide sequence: TGTGCCACCGCGGGGACCGGGGGTTCACCCCTCCACTTT. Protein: CATAGTGGSPLHF.

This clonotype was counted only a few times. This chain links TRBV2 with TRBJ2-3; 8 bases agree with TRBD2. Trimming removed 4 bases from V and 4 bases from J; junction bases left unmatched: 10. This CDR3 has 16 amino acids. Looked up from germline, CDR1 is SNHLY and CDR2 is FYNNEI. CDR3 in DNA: TGTGCCAGCAGTGGGCCTAGCGGGTCAGCGGCAGATACGCAGTATTTT. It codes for CASSGPSGSAADTQYF.

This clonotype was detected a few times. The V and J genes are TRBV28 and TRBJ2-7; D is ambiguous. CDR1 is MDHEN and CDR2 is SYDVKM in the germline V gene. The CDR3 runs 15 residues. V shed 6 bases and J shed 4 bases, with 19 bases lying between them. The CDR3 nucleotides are TGTGCCAGCAGCCGTTCCCCTCTATTAATGTACGAGCAGTACTTC. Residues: CASSRSPLLMYEQYF.

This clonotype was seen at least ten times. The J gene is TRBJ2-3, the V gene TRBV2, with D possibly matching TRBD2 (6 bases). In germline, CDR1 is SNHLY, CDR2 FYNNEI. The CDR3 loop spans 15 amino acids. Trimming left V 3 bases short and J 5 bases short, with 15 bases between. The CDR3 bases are TGTGCCAGCAGTGAGGTCGGGACTTCGAAAGATACGCAGTATTTT. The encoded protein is CASSEVGTSKDTQYF.

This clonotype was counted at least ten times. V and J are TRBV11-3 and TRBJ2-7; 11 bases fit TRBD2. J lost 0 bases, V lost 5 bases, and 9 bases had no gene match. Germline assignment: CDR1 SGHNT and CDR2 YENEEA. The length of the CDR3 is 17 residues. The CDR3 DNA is TGTGCCAGCAGCCCGCAACTAGCGGGAGAAGCCTCCTACGAGCAGTACTTC. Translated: CASSPQLAGEASYEQYF.

DNA of the CDR3: TGTGCCAGCAAGATAACCGGGGAGCTGTTTTTT. This codes for CASKITGELFF. The genes are TRBV6-1 and TRBJ2-2, with no clear D. The CDR3 length is 11 residues. Looked up from germline, CDR1 is MNHNS and CDR2 is SASEGT. Trimming removed 7 bases at V and 5 bases at J, with 5 bases between.

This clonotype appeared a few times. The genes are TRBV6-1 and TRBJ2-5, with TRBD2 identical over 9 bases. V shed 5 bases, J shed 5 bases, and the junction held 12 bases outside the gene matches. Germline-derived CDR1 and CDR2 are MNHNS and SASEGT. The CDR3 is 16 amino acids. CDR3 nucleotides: TGTGCCAGCAGTTCACCGGGACTAGCTCAACTGGAGACCCAGTACTTC. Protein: CASSSPGLAQLETQYF.

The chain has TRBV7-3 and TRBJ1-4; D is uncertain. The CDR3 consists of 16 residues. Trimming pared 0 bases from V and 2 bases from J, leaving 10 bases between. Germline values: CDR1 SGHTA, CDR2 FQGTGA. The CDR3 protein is CASSLTGVGTNEKLFF. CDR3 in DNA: TGTGCCAGCAGCTTAACGGGAGTCGGGACTAATGAAAAACTGTTTTTT.

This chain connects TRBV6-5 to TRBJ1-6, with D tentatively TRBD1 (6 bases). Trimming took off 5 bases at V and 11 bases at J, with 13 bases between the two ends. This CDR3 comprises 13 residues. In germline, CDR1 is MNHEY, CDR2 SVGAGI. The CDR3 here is CASSNGGGTPLHF. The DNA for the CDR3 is TGTGCCAGCAGTAACGGTGGGGGCACACCCCTCCACTTT.

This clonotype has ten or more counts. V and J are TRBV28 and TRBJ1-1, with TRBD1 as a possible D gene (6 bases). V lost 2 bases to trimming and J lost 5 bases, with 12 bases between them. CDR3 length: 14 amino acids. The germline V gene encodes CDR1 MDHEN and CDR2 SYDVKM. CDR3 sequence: CASSLMGDKTEAFF. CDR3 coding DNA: TGTGCCAGCAGTTTAATGGGGGACAAGACTGAAGCTTTCTTT.

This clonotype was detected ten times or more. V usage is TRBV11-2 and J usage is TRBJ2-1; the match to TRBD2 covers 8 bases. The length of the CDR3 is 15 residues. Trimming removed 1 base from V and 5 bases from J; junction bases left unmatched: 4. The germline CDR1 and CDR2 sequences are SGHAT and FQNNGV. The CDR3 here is CASSLVRGRNNEQFF. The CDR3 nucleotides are TGTGCCAGCAGCTTAGTTCGCGGGAGGAACAATGAGCAGTTCTTC.

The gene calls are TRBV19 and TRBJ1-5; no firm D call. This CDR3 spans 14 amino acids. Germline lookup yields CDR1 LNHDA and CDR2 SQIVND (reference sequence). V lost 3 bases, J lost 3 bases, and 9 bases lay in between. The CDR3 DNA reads TGTGCCAGTAGTATCTCATTCTCCAATCAGCCCCAGCATTTT. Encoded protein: CASSISFSNQPQHF.

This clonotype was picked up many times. DNA of the CDR3: TGTGCCAGCAGTGACCGGGACGGCTACAATGAGCAGTTCTTC. It encodes CASSDRDGYNEQFF. The chain couples TRBV27 to TRBJ2-1; D may be TRBD1 or TRBD2 (5 bases each). The CDR3 covers 14 residues. The germline gives CDR1 MNHEY, CDR2 SMNVEV (reference sequence). V shed 5 bases and J shed 3 bases, with 11 bases lying between them.

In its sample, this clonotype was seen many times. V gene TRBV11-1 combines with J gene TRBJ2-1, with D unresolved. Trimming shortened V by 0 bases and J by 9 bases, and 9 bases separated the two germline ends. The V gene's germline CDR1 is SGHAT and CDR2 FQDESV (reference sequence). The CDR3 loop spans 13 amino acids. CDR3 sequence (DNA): TGTGCCAGCAGCTTAGCGCTAAGTATTGAGCAGTTCTTC. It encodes CASSLALSIEQFF.

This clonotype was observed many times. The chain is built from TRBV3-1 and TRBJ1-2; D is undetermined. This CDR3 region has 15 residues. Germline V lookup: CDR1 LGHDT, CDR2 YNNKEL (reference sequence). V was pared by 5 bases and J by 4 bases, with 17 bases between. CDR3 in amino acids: CASSGRERRLYGYTF. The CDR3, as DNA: TGTGCCAGCAGCGGCCGGGAGCGGAGACTCTATGGCTACACCTTC.

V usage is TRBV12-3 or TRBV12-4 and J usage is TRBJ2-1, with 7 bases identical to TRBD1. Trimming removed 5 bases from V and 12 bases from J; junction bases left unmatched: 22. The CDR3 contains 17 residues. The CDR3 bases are TGTGCCAGCAGTCTCAGACAGGGCCTAGTCTGGACGAAGGGGCAGTTCTTC. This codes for CASSLRQGLVWTKGQFF.

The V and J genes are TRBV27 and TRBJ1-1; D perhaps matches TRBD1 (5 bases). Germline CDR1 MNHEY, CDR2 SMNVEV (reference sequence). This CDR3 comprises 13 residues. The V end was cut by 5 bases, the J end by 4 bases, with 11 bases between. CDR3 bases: TGTGCCAGCAGTCACCGGGACGGCACTGAAGCTTTCTTT. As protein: CASSHRDGTEAFF.

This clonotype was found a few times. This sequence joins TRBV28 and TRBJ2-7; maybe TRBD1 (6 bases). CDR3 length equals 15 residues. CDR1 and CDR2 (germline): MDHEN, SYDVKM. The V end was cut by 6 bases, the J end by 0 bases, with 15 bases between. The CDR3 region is CASRTTGRSSYEQYF. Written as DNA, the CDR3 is TGTGCCAGCAGAACGACAGGTAGGAGCTCCTACGAGCAGTACTTC.

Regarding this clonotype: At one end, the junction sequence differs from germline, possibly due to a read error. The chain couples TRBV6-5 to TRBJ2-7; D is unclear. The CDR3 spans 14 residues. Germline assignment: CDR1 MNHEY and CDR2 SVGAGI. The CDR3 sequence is CAGSYVGRDYEQYF. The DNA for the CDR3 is TGTGCCGGCAGTTACGTTGGCAGAGACTACGAGCAGTACTTC.

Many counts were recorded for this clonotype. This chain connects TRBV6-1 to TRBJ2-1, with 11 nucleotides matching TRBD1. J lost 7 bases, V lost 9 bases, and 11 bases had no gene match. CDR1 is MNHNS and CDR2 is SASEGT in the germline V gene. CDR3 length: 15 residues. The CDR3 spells CASETGTGGKNEQFF. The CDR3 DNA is TGTGCCAGTGAAACCGGGACAGGGGGGAAGAATGAGCAGTTCTTC.

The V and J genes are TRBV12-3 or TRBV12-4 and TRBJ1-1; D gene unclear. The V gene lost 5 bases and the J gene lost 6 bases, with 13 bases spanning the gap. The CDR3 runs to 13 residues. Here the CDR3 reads CASSLRSAAEAFF. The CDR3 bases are TGTGCCAGCAGTCTCCGATCAGCCGCTGAAGCTTTCTTT.

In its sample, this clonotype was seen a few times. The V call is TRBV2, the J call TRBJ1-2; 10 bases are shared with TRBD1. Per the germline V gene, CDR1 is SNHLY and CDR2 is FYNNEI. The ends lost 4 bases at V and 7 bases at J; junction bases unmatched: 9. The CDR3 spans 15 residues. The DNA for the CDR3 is TGTGCCAGCAGTGGACAGGGGGCGGATCTGGGTGGCTACACCTTC. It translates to CASSGQGADLGGYTF.

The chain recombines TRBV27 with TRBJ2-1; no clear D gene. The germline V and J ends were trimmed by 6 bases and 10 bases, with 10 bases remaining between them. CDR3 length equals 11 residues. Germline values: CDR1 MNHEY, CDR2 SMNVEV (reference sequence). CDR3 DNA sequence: TGTGCCAGCAGCGACCTCAGGGAGCAGTTCTTC. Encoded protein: CASSDLREQFF.

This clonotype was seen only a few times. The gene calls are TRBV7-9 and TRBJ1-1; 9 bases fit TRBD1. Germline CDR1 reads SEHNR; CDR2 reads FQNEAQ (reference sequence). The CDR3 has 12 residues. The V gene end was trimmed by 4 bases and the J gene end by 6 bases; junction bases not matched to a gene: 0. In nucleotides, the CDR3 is TGTGCCAGCAGCTACAGGGGGCCTGAAGCTTTCTTT. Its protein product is CASSYRGPEAFF.

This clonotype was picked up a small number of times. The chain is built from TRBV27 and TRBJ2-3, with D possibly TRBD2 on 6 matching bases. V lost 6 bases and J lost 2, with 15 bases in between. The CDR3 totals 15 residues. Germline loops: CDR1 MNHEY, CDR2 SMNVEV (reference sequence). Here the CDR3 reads CASSVNGGLTDTQYF. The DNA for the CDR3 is TGTGCCAGCAGCGTCAACGGGGGACTCACAGATACGCAGTATTTT.

The CDR3 region has the DNA TGTGCCAGCAGCCCGACTAGCGGGAGGACCGGGGAGCTGTTTTTT. It codes for CASSPTSGRTGELFF. The V gene is TRBV3-1, the J gene TRBJ2-2; 13 bases align to TRBD2. The CDR3 consists of 15 residues. CDR1 is LGHDT and CDR2 is YNNKEL in the germline V gene (reference sequence). Trimming removed 4 bases from V and 5 bases from J; junction bases left unmatched: 1.

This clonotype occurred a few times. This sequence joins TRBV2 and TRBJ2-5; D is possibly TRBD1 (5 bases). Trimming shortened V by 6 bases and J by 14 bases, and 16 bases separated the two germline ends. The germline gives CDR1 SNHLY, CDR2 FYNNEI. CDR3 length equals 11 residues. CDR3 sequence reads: CASRPGRALYF. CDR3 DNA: TGTGCCAGCAGGCCGGGCAGGGCCCTATACTTC.

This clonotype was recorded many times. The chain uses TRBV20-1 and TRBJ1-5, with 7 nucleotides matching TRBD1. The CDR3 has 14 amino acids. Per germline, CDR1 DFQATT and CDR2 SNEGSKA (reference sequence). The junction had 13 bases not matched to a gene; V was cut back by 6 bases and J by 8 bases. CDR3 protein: CSARGTVEREPQHF. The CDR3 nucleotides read TGCAGTGCCCGGGGGACAGTGGAAAGGGAGCCCCAGCATTTT.